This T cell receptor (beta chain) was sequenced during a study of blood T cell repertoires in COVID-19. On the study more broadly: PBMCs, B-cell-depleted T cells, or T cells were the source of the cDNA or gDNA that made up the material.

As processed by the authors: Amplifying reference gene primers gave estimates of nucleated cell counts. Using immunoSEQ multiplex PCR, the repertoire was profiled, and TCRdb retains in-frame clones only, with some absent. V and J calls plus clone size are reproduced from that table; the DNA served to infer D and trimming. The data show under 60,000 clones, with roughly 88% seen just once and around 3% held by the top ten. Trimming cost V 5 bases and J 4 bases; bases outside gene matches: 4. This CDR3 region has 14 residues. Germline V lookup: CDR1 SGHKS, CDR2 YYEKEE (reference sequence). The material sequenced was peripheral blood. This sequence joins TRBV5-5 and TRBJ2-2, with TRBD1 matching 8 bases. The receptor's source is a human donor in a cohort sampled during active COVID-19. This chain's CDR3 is CASRQGVGTGELFF. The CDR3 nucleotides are TGTGCCAGCAGACAGGGGGTAGGCACCGGGGAGCTGTTTTTT.